The 5 T cell receptor beta chains listed next were all sequenced from one sample in a study of cytomegalovirus exposure and HLA in healthy donors (dated by TCRdb to 2017 to 2019). The receptor library was made with the immunoSEQ multiplex PCR assay. For the multiplex PCR, a mixture combining 60 forward primers for TCR Vbeta segments and 13 reverse primers for TCR Jbeta segments was used. The source is immuneACCESS, and TCRdb retained only in-frame sequences with V and J called. Part of the clones is not carried over; for the studies checked, unresolved V genes explain less than half of this, and the remainder is unexplained. This sample gives 150,000 to 250,000 clones in total; approximately 79% of them show up just once. Roughly 1.4% of the sample is taken by the ten largest. The sequencing sample was made of PBMCs. The receptor source for this set is a girl between 5 and 17 years old in good health and CMV-seropositive.

This clone was detected only a few times. This chain links TRBV7-2 with TRBJ2-7; possible D gene TRBD1, 6 bases. Germline CDR1 and CDR2: SGHTA and FQGNSA. The CDR3 consists of 14 residues. Between the trimmed V and J ends, which lost 4 bases and 2 bases, there was a span of 12 bases. The CDR3 coding sequence is TGTGCCAGCAGCTCGGGACACCGTCCCTACGAGCAGTACTTC. This translates into CASSSGHRPYEQYF.

The V gene is TRBV2, the J gene TRBJ2-2, with no clear D. The germline CDR1 and CDR2 sequences are SNHLY and FYNNEI. This CDR3 comprises 13 residues. Trimming took off 6 bases at V and 4 bases at J, with 9 bases between the two ends. CDR3 nucleotides: TGTGCCAGCAGCCTAGTGGGCACCGGGGAGCTGTTTTTT. Its translation is CASSLVGTGELFF.

This chain connects TRBV4-1 to TRBJ2-5; 10 bases line up with TRBD2. The trim removed 5 bases at V and 2 bases at J, leaving 5 bases unmatched. Germline values: CDR1 MGHRA, CDR2 YSYEKL. This CDR3 is built from 15 residues. This CDR3 reads CASSSLAGTQETQYF. The CDR3 nucleotides are TGCGCCAGCAGCTCACTAGCGGGGACACAAGAGACCCAGTACTTC.

J is TRBJ1-5 and V is TRBV2, with D perhaps TRBD1 (6 bases). This CDR3 has 14 residues. Germline-derived CDR1 and CDR2 are SNHLY and FYNNEI. Trimming left V 6 bases short and J 5 bases short, with 14 bases between. The CDR3 spells CASRKDRFDQPQHF. The DNA for the CDR3 is TGTGCCAGCAGGAAGGACAGATTTGATCAGCCCCAGCATTTT.

The chain combines TRBV7-9 with TRBJ1-1; no clear D. Trimming took 5 bases from V and 1 from J, leaving 8 bases between them. The V gene's germline CDR1 is SEHNR and CDR2 FQNEAQ (reference sequence). The CDR3 contains 13 residues. CDR3 in amino acids: CASSAEENTEAFF. The CDR3 nucleotides read TGTGCCAGCAGCGCAGAGGAGAACACTGAAGCTTTCTTT.